A selection of T cell receptor beta chains follows, all from one sample in a study of CD8+ T cells in alopecia areata. TCRdb's table, derived via immunoSEQ multiplex PCR, lists solely in-frame clones and lacks some. Found here are under 200,000 clones, approximately 57% of them singletons; the top ten hold 11% to 15%. Specimen: CD4+ T cells sorted from blood, collected at week 24, from a patient treated with tofacitinib. These receptors all stem from a human donor with alopecia areata. The conserved cysteine and the conserved F or W are not part of the CDR3 here.

>TRBV29-1|TRBJ2-7
SVGAGETYEQY
>TRBV6-5|TRBJ2-3
ASRPLGTPTDTQY
>TRBV13|TRBJ2-3
ASSASGTDTQY
>TRBV29-1|TRBJ2-7
SVVFTSGGGEQY
>TRBV2|TRBJ2-2
ASKPLSGELF
>TRBV30|TRBJ1-2
ARRQGLDYGYT
>TRBV5-1|TRBJ2-5
ASRSTVLETQY
>TRBV30|TRBJ2-2
AWDREGGELF
>TRBV29-1|TRBJ1-4
SVGQGGEKLF
>TRBV29-1|TRBJ2-2
SASDGVIGELF
>TRBV19|TRBJ2-3
ASSILGEDPQY
>TRBV6-5|TRBJ1-1
ASSYPRQGARTEAF
>TRBV29-1|TRBJ1-1
SVVGLQGIGAF
>TRBV6-4|TRBJ2-3
ASSRGRDSNPDTQY
>TRBV9|TRBJ2-3
ASSVAKSSGGVTQY
>TRBV11-2|TRBJ1-2
ASSRGGGDYGYT
>TRBV30|TRBJ1-2
AWSSAGHYGYT
>TRBV5-6|TRBJ1-2
ASSLDDRGPYYGYT
>TRBV29-1|TRBJ1-1
SVGGRQGDTEAF
>TRBV11-1|TRBJ2-7
ASSGQQGKLSYEQY
>TRBV30|TRBJ1-4
AWRKGSEKLF
>TRBV5-1|TRBJ1-6
ASSLEGDSPLH
>TRBV19|TRBJ1-2
ASTPGQGSVFYT
>TRBV7-9|TRBJ2-7
ASSFDGEWSNYEQY
>TRBV5-1|TRBJ2-1
ASSLGDNEQF
>TRBV18|TRBJ1-1
ASSPPGTNTEAF
>TRBV13|TRBJ2-3
ASSLVASSVGDTQY
>TRBV30|TRBJ1-6
AWSRTWAYNSPLH
>TRBV7-6|TRBJ1-6
ASSLNSFLGYNSPLH
>TRBV4-1|TRBJ2-5
ASSQAGSETQY
>TRBV5-1|TRBJ1-1
ASSLEVIGTEAF
>TRBV6-5|TRBJ1-2
ASSYSSGQVSGYT
>TRBV15|TRBJ1-5
ATSRPTGGFEPQH
>TRBV2|TRBJ2-7
ASRRSGGVSYEQY
>TRBV30|TRBJ1-1
AWSASTGTDWGKAF
>TRBV29-1|TRBJ1-2
SVQRRDRDQYRRGNYGYT
>TRBV2|TRBJ1-5
ASSDRDRSQPQH
>TRBV2|TRBJ1-2
ASSRMNYGYT
>TRBV29-1|TRBJ2-3
SGGQSTDTQY
>TRBV4-1|TRBJ2-5
ASSPQFTAGGFLETQY
>TRBV29-1|TRBJ1-2
SSVGLNYGYT
>TRBV5-6|TRBJ1-1
ASSTNRGTEAF
>TRBV19|TRBJ1-2
ASSIEGSLNYGYT
>TRBV5-1|TRBJ1-2
ASSPRTGGGGYT
>TRBV2|TRBJ1-2
ASSESGTGLYGYT
>TRBV4-1|TRBJ1-2
ASSRRTGTSGYT
>TRBV30|TRBJ1-5
AWSGSGGGRNQPQH